The T cell receptor (beta chain) under discussion was sequenced for a study of blood T cell repertoires in COVID-19. Turning to the study itself: Both acute and convalescent COVID-19 samples were obtained from the United States, Italy and Spain.

This CDR3 is built from 13 residues. J was trimmed by 3 bases and V by 2 bases; bases with no gene match: 1. Germline assignment: CDR1 SGHDT and CDR2 YYEEEE. Clones were read by immunoSEQ multiplex PCR, and TCRdb kept only the in-frame ones, dropping some. The sample shows about 240,000 clones, around nine tenths of them seen only once. This clonotype was sampled from a woman aged 25 to 39 who had recovered from COVID-19. V is TRBV5-6 and J is TRBJ1-1, with 7 bases fitting TRBD1. Sequenced sample: PBMCs or T cells enriched from blood (not recorded which). The CDR3 nucleotides are TGTGCCAGCAGCTTCGACAGGGACACTGAAGCTTTCTTT. This sequence encodes CASSFDRDTEAFF.